A single sample is the source of the 30 T cell receptor beta chains below, sequenced in a study of CD8+ T cells in alopecia areata (dated by TCRdb to the late 2010s). The library was generated by the immunoSEQ multiplex PCR assay. To provide template for TCR sequencing, every sample had RNA extracted and reverse transcribed into cDNA. As stored in TCRdb, this immuneACCESS dataset retains in-frame rearrangements with V and J assigned. A fraction of the clones does not appear; measured against another copy, unresolved V genes explain less than half of the discrepancy, and the remainder lacks a known reason. The sample data list 150,000 or so clones, and more than 40% of these were observed just once. The ten largest clones take up 6.5% to 7.5% of the sample. Sequenced input: CD4+ T cells sorted from blood. The receptors come from a human donor with alopecia areata.

This clone was seen a few times. The rearrangement links TRBV6-6 to TRBJ2-7, with a tentative D call TRBD2 (5 bases). Germline V CDR1 and CDR2: MNHNY, SVGAGI (reference sequence). CDR3 length equals 14 residues. V lost 2 bases and J lost 5, with 13 bases in between. CDR3 nucleotide sequence: TGTGCCAGCAGTTACCGGGAATTCGGGAACGAGCAGTACTTC. It specifies CASSYREFGNEQYF.

The chain couples TRBV4-1 to TRBJ2-4; possible D gene TRBD2, 5 bases. The CDR3 spans 16 residues. Trimming took 0 bases from V and 8 from J, leaving 17 bases between them. Germline V CDR1 and CDR2: MGHRA, YSYEKL. The CDR3 nucleotides are TGCGCCAGCAGCCAAGATATAGTACACACTAGAGACATTCAGTACTTC. Protein: CASSQDIVHTRDIQYF.

The J gene is TRBJ2-1, the V gene TRBV11-2; D possibly corresponds to TRBD1 (6 bases). This CDR3 contains 15 residues. Trimming pared 4 bases from V and 3 bases from J, leaving 13 bases between. Germline V gene lookup returns CDR1 SGHAT and CDR2 FQNNGV. In nucleotides, the CDR3 is TGTGCCAGCAGCTCCGGGACATCACACTACAATGAGCAGTTCTTC. Protein sequence: CASSSGTSHYNEQFF.

The V and J genes are TRBV28 and TRBJ1-2; a possible D gene is TRBD1 (5 bases). Trimming took 5 bases from V and 3 from J, leaving 10 bases between them. Germline CDR1 and CDR2: MDHEN and SYDVKM. This CDR3 has 13 residues. CDR3 sequence (DNA): TGTGCCAGCAGTCCTCCGACAGACTATGGCTACACCTTC. Translation gives CASSPPTDYGYTF.

The rearrangement joins TRBV5-1 to TRBJ1-1; TRBD1 agrees at 8 bases. The V and J ends lost 2 bases and 0 bases, in that order; junction bases with no gene match: 3. CDR1 and CDR2 from the germline V gene are SGHRS and YFSETQ. The CDR3 sequence is 15 residues long. In DNA form, the CDR3 reads TGCGCCAGCAGCTTAACGACAGGGGTGAACACTGAAGCTTTCTTT. This sequence encodes CASSLTTGVNTEAFF.

V is TRBV5-6 and J is TRBJ1-2; maybe TRBD1 (5 bases). Deletions cut 0 bases from V and 4 bases from J, with 16 bases between. This CDR3 has 16 residues. Germline V gene data show CDR1 as SGHDT and CDR2 as YYEEEE. The CDR3 nucleotides are TGTGCCAGCAGCTTGGTCAGGGCTGCAACTACCTATGGCTACACCTTC. This codes for CASSLVRAATTYGYTF.

This sequence joins TRBV2 and TRBJ2-2; D not resolved. The CDR3 loop spans 14 amino acids. Germline V gene data show CDR1 as SNHLY and CDR2 as FYNNEI. V was trimmed by 0 bases and J by 3 bases, leaving 5 bases between them. CDR3 protein: CASSEAGYTGELFF. The DNA for the CDR3 is TGTGCCAGCAGTGAAGCGGGATACACCGGGGAGCTGTTTTTT.

V and J are TRBV5-6 and TRBJ2-1, with D perhaps TRBD1 (8 bases). The CDR3 has 13 amino acids. Germline loops: CDR1 SGHDT, CDR2 YYEEEE. Trimming stripped 3 bases from V and 12 bases from J, with 16 bases between. CDR3 DNA: TGTGCCAGCAGCTGGACAGGGAGGGTTTGGCAGTTCTTC. Its protein product is CASSWTGRVWQFF.

This clone occurred a few times. The CDR3 loop is CSVGEGRNEQFF. The CDR3 nucleotides are TGCAGCGTTGGAGAGGGTAGGAATGAGCAGTTCTTC. The rearrangement joins TRBV29-1 to TRBJ2-1; D might be TRBD2 (5 bases). The CDR3 loop spans 12 amino acids. The V and J ends lost 4 bases and 7 bases respectively, with 11 bases between them. Germline CDR1 SQVTM, CDR2 ANQGSEA.

The CDR3 here is CASSLQGLVDTQYF. Here the CDR3 DNA reads TGTGCCAGCTCACTACAGGGACTCGTAGATACGCAGTATTTT. J is TRBJ2-3 and V is TRBV18; D assignment may be TRBD1 or TRBD2 (6 bases each). This CDR3 has 14 amino acids. V was cut by 4 bases and J by 5 bases, with 13 bases left in between. Germline CDR1 reads KGHSH; CDR2 reads LQKENI.

In DNA form, the CDR3 reads TGCAGCGGGCTACAGAATGAAGCTTTCTTT. Amino acids: CSGLQNEAFF. The V gene is TRBV29-1, the J gene TRBJ1-1; the D is unclear. Germline-derived CDR1 and CDR2 are SQVTM and ANQGSEA. V lost 7 bases, J lost 7 bases, and 10 bases lay in between. This CDR3 spans 10 amino acids.

Only a few counts were recorded for this clone. In the same sample, other DNA sequences code for this CDR3. This chain links TRBV28 with TRBJ2-7; D possibly uses TRBD1 or TRBD2 (6 bases each). This CDR3 is 14 amino acids long. Germline V gives CDR1 MDHEN, CDR2 SYDVKM. V lost 2 bases to trimming and J lost 2 bases, with 10 bases between them. The CDR3 protein is CASSLGGQAYEQYF. In DNA form, the CDR3 reads TGTGCCAGCAGTTTAGGGGGGCAAGCCTACGAGCAGTACTTC.

This clone was observed a few times. The J gene is TRBJ1-1, the V gene TRBV10-3; D perhaps matches TRBD1 (5 bases). The CDR3 runs 14 residues. Trimming shortened V by 0 bases and J by 3 bases, and 8 bases separated the two germline ends. Germline values: CDR1 ENHRY, CDR2 SYGVKD. Written as DNA, the CDR3 is TGTGCCATCAGTGAGTCGCCAGGGTACACTGAAGCTTTCTTT. Its translation: CAISESPGYTEAFF.

This clone is a singleton in its sample. The chain links TRBV5-1 to TRBJ2-3; D possibly corresponds to TRBD2 (6 bases). V lost 2 bases and J lost 8, with 12 bases in between. Germline CDR1 SGHRS, CDR2 YFSETQ. CDR3 length: 13 residues. CDR3 bases: TGCGCCAGCAGCTTTTCTCTGGGGGGTACGCAGTATTTT. Protein sequence: CASSFSLGGTQYF.

In its sample, this clone was seen a few times. This chain links TRBV2 with TRBJ2-5; D is perhaps TRBD2 (6 bases). This CDR3 contains 15 residues. Germline loops: CDR1 SNHLY, CDR2 FYNNEI. With 6 bases removed from V and 1 base from J, the gap between germline ends came to 15 bases. The CDR3 reads CASSHQEGAQETQYF. CDR3 bases: TGTGCCAGCAGCCACCAGGAGGGAGCCCAAGAGACCCAGTACTTC.

This clone was counted only a few times. The V and J genes are TRBV5-8 and TRBJ1-1, with D possibly matching TRBD1 (5 bases). Trimming shortened V by 2 bases and J by 10 bases, and 18 bases separated the two germline ends. This CDR3 has 14 residues. CDR1 is SGHTS and CDR2 is YDEGEE in the germline V gene. In DNA form, the CDR3 reads TGTGCCAGCAGCTTTCAACAGGCGTCCTTGAGAGCTTTCTTT. This sequence encodes CASSFQQASLRAFF.

Written as DNA, the CDR3 is TGTGCCAGCAGCGTAGCTCGGGAGGCAGAGACCCAGTACTTC. This codes for CASSVAREAETQYF. The rearrangement joins TRBV9 to TRBJ2-5, with 7 bases matching TRBD2. Germline V lookup: CDR1 SGDLS, CDR2 YYNGEE. With 0 bases clipped from V and 4 bases from J, the junction kept 3 bases outside the gene matches. The CDR3 has 14 amino acids.

Only a few counts were recorded for this clone. The genes are TRBV9 and TRBJ2-1; D might be TRBD2 (5 bases). The germline CDR1 and CDR2 sequences are SGDLS and YYNGEE. The V gene lost 4 bases and the J gene lost 0 bases, with 11 bases spanning the gap. The length of the CDR3 is 15 residues. The CDR3 sequence: CASSPSGSSYNEQFF. Here the CDR3 DNA reads TGTGCCAGCAGCCCGAGCGGAAGCTCCTACAATGAGCAGTTCTTC.

In this sample, this clone turned up a few times. J is TRBJ2-7 and V is TRBV15; D is unclear. V lost 0 bases, J lost 3 bases, and 6 bases lay in between. The CDR3 contains 13 residues. From germline, CDR1 is LNHNV and CDR2 YYDKDF (reference sequence). The CDR3 reads CATSRESVYEQYF. The CDR3 bases are TGTGCCACCAGCAGAGAAAGCGTCTACGAGCAGTACTTC.

The chain is built from TRBV14 and TRBJ1-1; tentative D call: TRBD1 (6 bases). The length of the CDR3 is 15 residues. V was trimmed by 4 bases and J by 6 bases, leaving 18 bases between them. Germline assignment: CDR1 SGHDN and CDR2 FVKESK. The CDR3 DNA is TGTGCCAGCAGCCGGTGGGGGGCCCTCTCCCCTGAAGCTTTCTTT. This translates into CASSRWGALSPEAFF.

The gene calls are TRBV5-1 and TRBJ2-1; D remains ambiguous. Germline values: CDR1 SGHRS, CDR2 YFSETQ. The V gene lost 2 bases and the J gene lost 6 bases, with 6 bases spanning the gap. This CDR3 has 12 residues. CDR3 protein: CASSFDGNEQFF. The CDR3 DNA reads TGCGCCAGCAGCTTCGATGGCAATGAGCAGTTCTTC.

The gene calls are TRBV6-6 and TRBJ2-3, with 7 bases that match TRBD2. Germline assignment: CDR1 MNHNY and CDR2 SVGAGI (reference sequence). The CDR3 runs 15 residues. V gave up 2 bases and J gave up 3 bases; unmatched junction bases: 5. CDR3 region: CASSYVGGSTDTQYF. The CDR3 bases are TGTGCCAGCAGTTACGTTGGCGGGAGTACAGATACGCAGTATTTT.

The J gene is TRBJ1-2, the V gene TRBV28; 11 bases line up with TRBD1. This CDR3 has 14 amino acids. V shed 3 bases and J 4 bases; nucleotides not matched to a gene: 1. Germline V gives CDR1 MDHEN, CDR2 SYDVKM. The CDR3 is CASSLGQGVYGYTF. DNA of the CDR3: TGTGCCAGCAGTTTGGGACAGGGGGTCTATGGCTACACCTTC.

This clone was counted a few times. The chain recombines TRBV29-1 with TRBJ2-2; TRBD1 matches at 10 bases. The CDR3 is 17 residues long. After removal of 2 bases from V and 2 bases from J, the junction contained 8 bases not matched to a gene. CDR1 and CDR2 from the germline V gene are SQVTM and ANQGSEA. The CDR3 coding sequence is TGCAGCGTTGAATCCGGACAGGGGGTATTAAACACCGGGGAGCTGTTTTTT. Translated: CSVESGQGVLNTGELFF.

This clone was recorded only once. The chain has TRBV5-1 and TRBJ2-1; the D gene is possibly TRBD1 (6 bases). CDR1 and CDR2 (germline): SGHRS, YFSETQ. V lost 4 bases, J lost 7 bases, and 9 bases lay in between. CDR3 size: 12 residues. CDR3 sequence (DNA): TGCGCCAGCAGCCAAGGGGGTAATGAGCAGTTCTTC. Its translation is CASSQGGNEQFF.

This clone came up a few times. The chain links TRBV15 to TRBJ2-1, with TRBD2 matching over 7 bases. With V trimmed by 4 bases and J by 9 bases, 15 bases remained unmatched. The CDR3 is 16 residues long. Germline V CDR1 and CDR2: LNHNV, YYDKDF (reference sequence). CDR3 region: CATSTAGSYVQGEQFF. The CDR3 coding sequence is TGTGCCACCAGCACAGCGGGAAGTTATGTTCAGGGTGAGCAGTTCTTC.

The chain combines TRBV2 with TRBJ2-7; D is perhaps TRBD1 (5 bases). CDR1 and CDR2 from the germline V gene are SNHLY and FYNNEI. This CDR3 is built from 15 residues. Trimming cost V 4 bases and J 0 bases, with 13 bases left between them. The CDR3 loop is CASSAQGSYSYEQYF. The CDR3 nucleotides are TGTGCCAGCAGTGCCCAGGGATCTTACTCCTACGAGCAGTACTTC.

The J gene is TRBJ2-1, the V gene TRBV5-6, with 9 bases fitting TRBD1. The CDR3 totals 16 residues. With 1 base clipped from V and 4 bases from J, the junction kept 6 bases outside the gene matches. Germline assignment: CDR1 SGHDT and CDR2 YYEEEE. As DNA, the CDR3 is TGTGCCAGCAGCTTGTACGGACAGGGGACATACAATGAGCAGTTCTTC. It yields the protein CASSLYGQGTYNEQFF.

The V gene is TRBV20-1, the J gene TRBJ2-5; no reliable D call. The CDR3 length is 11 residues. The germline V gene has CDR1 DFQATT and CDR2 SNEGSKA (reference sequence). Trimming shortened V by 3 bases and J by 3 bases, and 5 bases separated the two germline ends. The CDR3 DNA follows: TGCAGTGCTAGGGTGAAAGAGACCCAGTACTTC. Residues: CSARVKETQYF.

The sample holds a few counts of this clone. This chain uses TRBV11-2 with TRBJ2-3; D may be TRBD2 (5 bases). Trimming took off 5 bases at V and 9 bases at J, with 15 bases between the two ends. Germline values: CDR1 SGHAT, CDR2 FQNNGV. This CDR3 comprises 13 residues. CDR3 in DNA: TGTGCCAGCAGCCCCGCGTTCGCGGGCACGCAGTATTTT. Its translation: CASSPAFAGTQYF.